This TCR beta chain was captured by sequencing in a study of T-cell memory formation after mild COVID-19. This CDR3 region has 13 residues. Germline V gene sequence: CDR1 SQVTM, CDR2 ANQGSEA. V shed 5 bases, J shed 6 bases, and the junction held 4 bases outside the gene matches. This clonotype was observed a handful of times. Constant-segment-primed 5'RACE gave TCR alpha and TCR beta cDNA libraries with sample barcodes and UMIs. Via MiXCR, TCRdb re-called the 5' RACE reads, giving one row per CDR3 protein. Found here are nearly 350,000 distinct CDR3 sequences, 13% of them singletons; the top ten hold 20% to 25%.

This clonotype was obtained from a man between 18 and 29 years old who had mild COVID-19 (a few samples of this study predate the infection). Cell type and time point are not known. The J gene is TRBJ1-5, the V gene TRBV29-1, with 10 bases identical to TRBD1. Sequenced material: PBMCs or a T cell subset sorted from them (not recorded which). For the CDR3, the DNA is TGCAGCGTTCGACAGGGGGCCGGTCAGCCCCAGCATTTT. It translates to CSVRQGAGQPQHF. The full variable domain, its missing parts supplied by reference TRBV29-1 and TRBJ1-5, is SAVISQKPSRDICQRGTSLTIQCQVDSQVTMMFWYRQQPGQSLTLIATANQGSEATYESGFVIDKFPISRPNLTFSTLTVSNMSPEDSSIYLCSVRQGAGQPQHFGDGTRLSIL.